A single sample gave rise to the 9 T cell receptor delta chains below, sequenced in a study of Vδ1+ human thymocytes listed by TCRdb under 2018. General conclusions and limits of the study: The thymic TRG and TRD repertoires appeared highly polyclonal, with Gaussian CDR3 length distributions, in contrast to the oligoclonal repertoires of peripheral blood.

TCRdb names Illumina MiSeq as the instrument used. RNA was isolated using the RNeasy mini kit, and reverse transcription was performed with Superscript III. To generate the CDR3 amplicons, a multiplex PCR was run using pooled V-gene forward primers together with a constant-region reverse primer that carried Illumina adaptor overhangs. TCRdb called clones afresh from the public reads with CATT; identical DNA rows were later merged. This sample comprises 23,000 or so delta-chain clones, more than 6.5% of them detected only once. Of the sample, 1% is held by the ten largest clones. No antigen is known for these receptors. Source material: Vdelta1+ gamma-delta thymocytes from the thymus. This specimen's cell subset or site label, interpreted: FACS-sorted CD3+ TCRalphabeta- TCRVdelta1+ TCRVdelta2- thymocytes. All receptors come from a girl under three years old who had congenital heart surgery.

This clone was detected only a few times. V gene TRDV1 combines with J gene TRDJ1; 9 bases match TRDD3. V was clipped by 2 bases and J by 3 bases; unmatched bases: 10. Germline values: CDR1 TSWWSYY, CDR2 QGS. The CDR3 consists of 17 residues. The DNA for the CDR3 is TGTGCTCTTGGGGAAGTCCTACGCCTGGGGGATTCCGATAAACTCATCTTT. Its translation is CALGEVLRLGDSDKLIF.

This clone was seen a handful of times. The rearrangement uses TRDV1 and TRDJ1; D call uncertain. Trimming took off 5 bases at V and 0 bases at J, with 13 bases between the two ends. Germline lookup yields CDR1 TSWWSYY and CDR2 QGS. The CDR3 totals 15 residues. The CDR3 spells CALGPQREYTDKLIF. The CDR3 DNA is TGTGCTCTTGGGCCCCAACGGGAGTACACCGATAAACTCATCTTT.

TRDV1 is the V gene, and the J gene was not called; TRDD3, the table's D call, lacks a check against the DNA. CDR3 length: 21 residues. Germline V gene lookup returns CDR1 TSWWSYY and CDR2 QGS. The CDR3 DNA reads TGTGCTCTTGGGGAACTAGGAGACCAGTACTGGGGGATCCAACGGGTTGAAGGGCTCATCTTT. This translates into CALGELGDQYWGIQRVEGLIF.

This clone came up a few times. One junction end does not reproduce the germline sequence, and a read error may be involved. V gene TRDV1 combines with J gene TRDJ1; 8 nucleotides align to TRDD3. This CDR3 comprises 19 residues. Germline loops: CDR1 TSWWSYY, CDR2 QGS. The CDR3 here is CALGEPRVGIREYTDKLTF. CDR3 DNA sequence: TGTGCTCTTGGGGAACCCCGGGTCGGGATACGTGAGTACACCGATAAACTCACCTTT.

This clone is medium-sized. The rearrangement joins TRDV2 to TRDJ3; 9 bases are shared with TRDD3. With V trimmed by 0 bases and J by 2 bases, 10 bases remained unmatched. The V gene's germline CDR1 is GEAIGNYY and CDR2 EKD. The CDR3 contains 20 residues. In DNA, the CDR3 is TGTGCCTGTGACACCGGTCTCTGGGGATACGTGGCCTGGGACACCCGACAGATGTTTTTC. This gives the protein CACDTGLWGYVAWDTRQMFF.

The J gene is TRDJ1, the V gene TRDV1; 7 bases align to TRDD3. The germline gives CDR1 TSWWSYY, CDR2 QGS. The CDR3 consists of 18 residues. The V gene end was trimmed by 2 bases and the J gene end by 4 bases; junction bases not matched to a gene: 16. CDR3 protein: CALGEFWGGFKLGDKLIF. CDR3 DNA: TGTGCTCTTGGGGAATTCTGGGGGGGATTTAAGCTCGGCGATAAACTCATCTTT.

This clone showed up just a few times. The chain recombines TRDV1 with TRDJ1; D is undetermined. Germline V gene sequence: CDR1 TSWWSYY, CDR2 QGS. Trimming shortened V by 2 bases and J by 6 bases, and 16 bases separated the two germline ends. CDR3 length: 15 amino acids. The CDR3 DNA sequence: TGTGCTCTTGGGGAATGCCCCCTCGTTACCCATAAACTCATCTTT. Residues: CALGECPLVTHKLIF.

This clone is classed as medium-sized. The V call is TRDV1, the J call TRDJ1, with D maybe TRDD2 (5 bases). The CDR3 runs 17 residues. The germline gives CDR1 TSWWSYY, CDR2 QGS. Trimming cost V 0 bases and J 9 bases, with 23 bases left between them. This chain's CDR3 is CALGELSPSTTSRELIF. CDR3 coding DNA: TGTGCTCTTGGGGAACTGAGTCCTAGTACCACATCTAGGGAACTCATCTTT.

This chain joins TRDV1 and TRDJ1; the match to TRDD3 covers 9 bases. V trimming: 2 bases; J trimming: 0 bases; junction bases outside the gene matches: 22. This CDR3 region has 22 residues. Per germline, CDR1 TSWWSYY and CDR2 QGS. CDR3 nucleotide sequence: TGTGCTCTTGGGGAATGTCCGGCCGGCCCTCCACGGGGGATACCCTACACCGATAAACTCATCTTT. This codes for CALGECPAGPPRGIPYTDKLIF.